Shown below are 9 T cell receptor beta chains from a single sample sequenced in a study of T cells in Graves' hyperthyroidism and ophthalmopathy. TCR beta CDR3 region amplification was performed from RNA transcripts. A first-round RT-PCR of the TCR CDR3 used the HTBI primer set. TCRdb processed the multiplex PCR reads anew with MiXCR; each CDR3 protein has one entry. The sample has approximately 610,000 distinct CDR3 sequences, approximately 14% seen once. The material sequenced was blood. These receptors all come from a middle-aged woman with Graves' ophthalmopathy.

The sample holds many counts of this clonotype. A junction end diverges from the germline sequence, so it may reflect a read error. The chain couples TRBV10-2 to TRBJ1-1, with D possibly being TRBD1 (5 bases). The germline gives CDR1 WSHSY, CDR2 SAAADI. The CDR3 runs 10 residues. Written as DNA, the CDR3 is TGTGCCAGCAGGGACACTGAAGCTTTCTTT. Translation gives CASRDTEAFF.

Concerning this clonotype: Since a much larger clone is just one base distant, this may be a read error. This rearrangement joins TRBV6-1 to TRBJ2-7; possibly TRBD2 for D (6 bases). Germline V lookup: CDR1 MNHNS, CDR2 SASEGT. The CDR3 totals 16 residues. In DNA form, the CDR3 reads TGTTCCAGCAGCCAGACGATTAGCGGAAGTACTAACGAGCAGTACTTC. This encodes CSSSQTISGSTNEQYF.

This clonotype occurred many times. The V call is TRBV20-1, the J call TRBJ1-1; D ambiguous. There are 13 residues in the CDR3. The V gene's germline CDR1 is DFQATT and CDR2 SNEGSKA (reference sequence). V lost 3 bases and J lost 3, with 11 bases in between. The CDR3 protein is CSARRSLDTEAFF. DNA for the CDR3: TGCAGTGCTAGGAGGAGTTTGGACACTGAAGCTTTCTTT.

This clonotype came up a few times. The chain links TRBV28 to TRBJ1-5, with D possibly being TRBD1 (6 bases). Trimming took 2 bases from V and 9 from J, leaving 20 bases between them. Per the germline V gene, CDR1 is MDHEN and CDR2 is SYDVKM. The CDR3 loop spans 16 amino acids. DNA for the CDR3: TGTGCCAGCAGTTTAAAACAGGGTCTCGGTGTCGGGCCCCAGCATTTT. This codes for CASSLKQGLGVGPQHF.

This clonotype was recorded at least ten times. The chain has TRBV12-3 or TRBV12-4 and TRBJ1-1; D not certain. The V end was cut by 7 bases, the J end by 6 bases, with 15 bases between. CDR3 length: 13 amino acids. CDR3 DNA sequence: TGTGCCAGCAACTCCGTTGGGGTCGCTGAAGCTTTCTTT. It is translated as CASNSVGVAEAFF.

This clonotype was seen many times. V is TRBV27 and J is TRBJ2-3; D ambiguous. The germline gives CDR1 MNHEY, CDR2 SMNVEV (reference sequence). V gave up 3 bases and J gave up 0 bases, with 10 bases separating them. This CDR3 is 15 amino acids long. CDR3 region: CASSLIGTSTDTQYF. The CDR3 DNA follows: TGTGCCAGCAGTTTGATCGGCACTAGCACAGATACGCAGTATTTT.

This clonotype was observed at least ten times. The V gene is TRBV6-5, the J gene TRBJ2-7; D not certain. In germline, CDR1 is MNHEY, CDR2 SVGAGI. This CDR3 is 15 amino acids long. With 0 bases removed from V and 5 bases from J, the gap between germline ends came to 14 bases. The CDR3 region has the DNA TGTGCCAGCAGTTACTCGAGGCCAGGCTGGGACGAGCAGTACTTC. This encodes CASSYSRPGWDEQYF.

This clonotype was detected ten times or more. V usage is TRBV7-8 and J usage is TRBJ2-5; 8 bases line up with TRBD2. From germline, CDR1 is SGHVS and CDR2 FQNEAQ. V dropped 5 bases and J dropped 4; count of bases not matched to a gene: 12. This CDR3 spans 16 amino acids. CDR3 in amino acids: CASSLRIAGSAETQYF. Here the CDR3 DNA reads TGTGCCAGCAGCCTAAGAATAGCGGGATCAGCAGAGACCCAGTACTTC.

In its sample, this clonotype was seen many times. V gene TRBV27 combines with J gene TRBJ2-7, with D perhaps matching TRBD2 (5 bases). Trimming cost V 5 bases and J 4 bases, with 15 bases left between them. The CDR3 totals 14 residues. Germline V gene lookup returns CDR1 MNHEY and CDR2 SMNVEV (reference sequence). The CDR3, as DNA: TGTGCCAGCAGTCACCGGGAAAAGGCGTACGAGCAGTACTTC. Its translation: CASSHREKAYEQYF.